This is a list of T cell receptor beta chains from one sample in a study of cytomegalovirus exposure and HLA in healthy donors. Sequencing was performed with immunoSEQ multiplex PCR; in TCRdb, only in-frame clones are kept and a portion is missing. The sample has 70,000 to 90,000 clones; roughly 88% are singletons. The material sequenced was PBMCs. The receptor source for this set is a man in his 70s in good health and CMV-seropositive. The CDR3 runs from the conserved cysteine through the conserved F or W. The D gene is left open where the match is weak. Rows may omit the clone size; those that give it use once, few, many or a size class.

D gene	clone size	V gene	J gene	CDR3 protein	CDR3 DNA
NA	NA	TRBV5-1	TRBJ1-4	CASSAGQNNEKLFF	TGCGCCAGCAGCGCTGGACAGAACAATGAAAAACTGTTTTTT
TRBD2	NA	TRBV5-6	TRBJ2-5	CASSLERTSGWETQYF	TGTGCCAGCAGCTTGGAAAGGACTAGCGGGTGGGAGACCCAGTACTTC
TRBD2	NA	TRBV28	TRBJ2-7	CASSVPGTTSYEQYF	TGTGCCAGCAGTGTCCCCGGGACTACCTCCTACGAGCAGTACTTC
NA	NA	TRBV6-5	TRBJ1-1	CASSLDRNTEAFF	TGTGCCAGCAGTTTGGACAGGAACACTGAAGCTTTCTTT
NA	few	TRBV4-1	TRBJ1-4	CASSQLDLMSSGATNEKLFF	TGCGCCAGCAGCCAACTGGACTTAATGTCCTCGGGAGCAACTAATGAAAAACTGTTTTTT
TRBD1	few	TRBV6-5	TRBJ1-5	CASTSRQGRRPQHF	TGTGCCAGCACCTCCCGACAGGGAAGGAGGCCCCAGCATTTT
NA	NA	TRBV14	TRBJ1-1	CASSSRSWNTEAFF	TGTGCCAGCAGCTCCCGTTCGTGGAACACTGAAGCTTTCTTT
TRBD1	NA	TRBV4-2	TRBJ1-3	CASSADRGTGNTIYF	TGTGCCAGCAGCGCCGACAGGGGTACTGGAAACACCATATATTTT
NA	once	TRBV7-9	TRBJ1-2	CASSLDRKDYGYTF	TGTGCCAGCAGCCTTGACAGGAAGGACTATGGCTACACCTTC
TRBD2	NA	TRBV2	TRBJ2-7	CASSGGLAGTGEQYF	TGTGCCAGCAGTGGCGGACTAGCGGGGACGGGGGAGCAGTACTTC
TRBD1	NA	TRBV7-2	TRBJ1-2	CASSTQGGPNYGYTF	TGTGCCAGCAGCACACAGGGGGGACCGAACTATGGCTACACCTTC
NA	NA	TRBV25-1	TRBJ2-1	CASSEYSSGRGNEQFF	TGTGCCAGCAGTGAATATTCAAGCGGGCGGGGCAATGAGCAGTTCTTC
NA	NA	TRBV7-6	TRBJ1-6	CASSGTTYNSPLHF	TGTGCCAGCAGCGGGACTACCTATAATTCACCCCTCCACTTT
NA	NA	TRBV11-2	TRBJ2-7	CASSLDRYYEQYF	TGTGCCAGCAGCTTAGATCGTTACTACGAGCAGTACTTC
TRBD1	NA	TRBV5-4	TRBJ1-2	CASSSGTGDYGYTF	TGTGCCAGCAGCTCCGGGACAGGGGACTATGGCTACACCTTC
TRBD1	few	TRBV5-4	TRBJ1-5	CASSPEPGQGFQPQHF	TGTGCCAGCAGCCCGGAACCGGGACAGGGTTTTCAGCCCCAGCATTTT
TRBD1	NA	TRBV5-1	TRBJ2-7	CASGQGATYEQYF	TGCGCCAGCGGACAGGGGGCCACCTACGAGCAGTACTTC
TRBD1	NA	TRBV25-1	TRBJ1-1	CASGETGGNTEAFF	TGTGCCAGCGGCGAGACAGGGGGCAACACTGAAGCTTTCTTT
NA	NA	TRBV7-2	TRBJ2-2	CASSLLGTGELFF	TGTGCCAGCAGCTTACTCGGGACCGGGGAGCTGTTTTTT
NA	NA	TRBV11-2	TRBJ2-5	CASSLGAGLGETQYF	TGTGCCAGCAGCTTAGGGGCGGGGTTAGGGGAGACCCAGTACTTC
NA	NA	TRBV29-1	TRBJ1-1	CSVGSGGTEAFF	TGCAGCGTTGGCAGTGGTGGCACTGAAGCTTTCTTT
NA	NA	TRBV10-2	TRBJ1-3	CASSESLGGTGNTIYF	TGCGCCAGCAGTGAGTCTCTAGGGGGAACTGGAAACACCATATATTTT
TRBD2	NA	TRBV4-1	TRBJ2-2	CASSQKRASGRVLPGELFF	TGCGCCAGCAGCCAAAAGAGGGCTAGCGGGAGGGTGTTACCCGGGGAGCTGTTTTTT
NA	once	TRBV29-1	TRBJ2-2	CSAAEGRNTGELFF	TGCAGCGCTGCAGAGGGCCGGAACACCGGGGAGCTGTTTTTT
TRBD2	few	TRBV6-4	TRBJ2-7	CASRSWISGTTEYEQYF	TGTGCCAGCAGGTCGTGGATTTCCGGGACTACGGAATACGAGCAGTACTTC
TRBD1	NA	TRBV29-1	TRBJ2-2	CSVARGTGRTGELFF	TGCAGCGTTGCTCGGGGGACAGGGCGGACCGGGGAGCTGTTTTTT
TRBD2	NA	TRBV9	TRBJ2-3	CASSVGTSAQYF	TGTGCCAGCAGCGTAGGGACTAGCGCGCAGTATTTT
TRBD2	NA	TRBV2	TRBJ2-2	CASSERLAANTGELFF	TGTGCCAGCAGTGAAAGACTAGCGGCGAACACCGGGGAGCTGTTTTTT
NA	NA	TRBV7-3	TRBJ2-5	CASSLNGGQETQYF	TGTGCCAGCAGCTTAAATGGAGGACAAGAGACCCAGTACTTC
NA	NA	TRBV10-1	TRBJ2-5	CASRGDRIFATQYF	TGCGCCAGCAGAGGCGACAGGATTTTTGCGACCCAGTACTTC